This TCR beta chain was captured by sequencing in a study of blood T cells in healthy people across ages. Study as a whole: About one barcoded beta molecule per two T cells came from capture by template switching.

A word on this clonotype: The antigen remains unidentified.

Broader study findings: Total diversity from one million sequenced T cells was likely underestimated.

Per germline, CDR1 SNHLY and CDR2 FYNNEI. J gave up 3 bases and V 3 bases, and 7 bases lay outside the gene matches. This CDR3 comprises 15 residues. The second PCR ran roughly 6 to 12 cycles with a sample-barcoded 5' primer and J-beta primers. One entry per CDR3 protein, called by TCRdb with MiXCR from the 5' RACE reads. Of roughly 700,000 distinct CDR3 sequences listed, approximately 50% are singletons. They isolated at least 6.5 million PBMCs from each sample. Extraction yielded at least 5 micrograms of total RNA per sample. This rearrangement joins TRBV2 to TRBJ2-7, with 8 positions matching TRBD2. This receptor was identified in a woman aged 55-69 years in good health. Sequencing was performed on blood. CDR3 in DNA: TGTGCCAGCAGTGATAATAGCGGGGCTGGCTACGAGCAGTACTTC. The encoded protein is CASSDNSGAGYEQYF.